The 5 T cell receptor beta chains listed next were all sequenced from one sample in a study of beta chain features in type 1 diabetes. Study-wide findings and caveats: The study found moderately but significantly shorter TCRB CDR3s in all four CD4+ subsets of Type 1 diabetes patients.

Antigens for these TCRs are unknown. Expressed TCRB transcripts were sequenced after all isolated RNA was converted to cDNA. Measured with immunoSEQ multiplex PCR; TCRdb has only the in-frame clones, and not every one. The sample yields tens of thousands of clones, roughly 52% seen once. The specimen was Tregs from blood. The receptors originated from a woman aged 40 to 50 with type 1 diabetes.

Only a few counts were recorded for this clone. The rearrangement joins TRBV27 to TRBJ1-2, with a weak D call TRBD1 (5 bases). Trimming removed 6 bases at V and 6 bases at J, with 17 bases between. The CDR3 contains 14 residues. The germline CDR1 and CDR2 sequences are MNHEY and SMNVEV (reference sequence). CDR3 amino acids: CASSPGRGSHGYTF. As DNA, the CDR3 is TGTGCCAGCAGCCCGGGGAGGGGAAGTCATGGCTACACCTTC.

In this sample, this clone turned up a few times. This chain uses TRBV10-3 with TRBJ1-1; tentatively, D is TRBD1 (5 bases). Germline lookup yields CDR1 ENHRY and CDR2 SYGVKD. V was trimmed by 5 bases and J by 1 base, leaving 8 bases between them. The length of the CDR3 is 13 residues. The CDR3 spells CAISLQENTEAFF. The CDR3 nucleotides are TGTGCCATCAGTTTACAGGAGAACACTGAAGCTTTCTTT.

The chain is built from TRBV7-2 and TRBJ1-2; the D gene is possibly TRBD1 (5 bases). With 5 bases removed from V and 8 bases from J, the gap between germline ends came to 18 bases. This CDR3 is built from 14 residues. In germline, CDR1 is SGHTA, CDR2 FQGNSA. The CDR3 nucleotides read TGTGCCAGCAGCCTATTAGGGGTGCAGAGCGGCTACACCTTC. Encoded protein: CASSLLGVQSGYTF.

The table lists this clone with a few counts. V is TRBV7-2 and J is TRBJ1-1; 7 nucleotides agree with TRBD1. The CDR3 is 13 amino acids. Germline CDR1 is SGHTA and CDR2 is FQGNSA. V dropped 5 bases and J dropped 1; count of bases not matched to a gene: 1. The CDR3 sequence: CASSRQGNTEAFF. The CDR3 DNA reads as TGTGCCAGCAGCCGACAGGGGAACACTGAAGCTTTCTTT.

The chain is built from TRBV5-1 and TRBJ1-1, with D possibly TRBD1 on 6 matching bases. The V gene lost 4 bases and the J gene lost 1 base, with 14 bases spanning the gap. CDR1 SGHRS and CDR2 YFSETQ come from the germline V gene. The CDR3 length is 15 residues. Written as DNA, the CDR3 is TGCGCCAGCAGCCCCGCGGGGGCCGGGAACACTGAAGCTTTCTTT. Protein sequence: CASSPAGAGNTEAFF.